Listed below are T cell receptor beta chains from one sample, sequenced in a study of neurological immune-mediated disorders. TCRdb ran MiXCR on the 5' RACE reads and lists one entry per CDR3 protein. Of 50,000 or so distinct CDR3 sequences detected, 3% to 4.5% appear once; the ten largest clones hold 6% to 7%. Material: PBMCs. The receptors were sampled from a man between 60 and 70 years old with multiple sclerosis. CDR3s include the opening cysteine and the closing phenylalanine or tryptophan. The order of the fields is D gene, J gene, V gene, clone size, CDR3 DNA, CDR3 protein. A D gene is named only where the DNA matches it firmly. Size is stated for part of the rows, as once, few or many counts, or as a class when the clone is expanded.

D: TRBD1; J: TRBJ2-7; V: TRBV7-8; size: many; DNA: TGTGCCAGCAGCAGGGGACAGACCTACGAGCAGTACTTC; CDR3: CASSRGQTYEQYF
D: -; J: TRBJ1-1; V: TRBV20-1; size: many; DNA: TGCAGTGCTAGCGCCCAGGGTAAGGCTTTCTTT; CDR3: CSASAQGKAFF
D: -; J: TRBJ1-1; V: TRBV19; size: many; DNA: TGTGCCAGTAGTGTCAGGGGCTCCGAGGCTTTCTTT; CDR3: CASSVRGSEAFF
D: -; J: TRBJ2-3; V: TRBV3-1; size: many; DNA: TGTGCCAGCAGCCAAGGAGCTAGCAGCCTCACAGATACGCAGTATTTT; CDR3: CASSQGASSLTDTQYF
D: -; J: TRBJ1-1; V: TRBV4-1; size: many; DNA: TGCGCCAGCAGCCAAGAACGATTCGCTTTCTTT; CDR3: CASSQERFAFF
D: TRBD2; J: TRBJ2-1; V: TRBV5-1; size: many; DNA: TGCGCCAGCAGCTTGGGGAGCCTAGCGGGAAAGAATGAGCAGTTCTTC; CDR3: CASSLGSLAGKNEQFF
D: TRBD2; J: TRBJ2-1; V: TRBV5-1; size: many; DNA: TGCGCCAGCAGCTTGCTAGCGGGAGAGTACAATGAGCAGTTCTTC; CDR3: CASSLLAGEYNEQFF
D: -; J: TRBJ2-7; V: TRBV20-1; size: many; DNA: TGCAGTCTCCCCAGAGATGGCAGCTCCTACGAGCAGTACTTC; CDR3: CSLPRDGSSYEQYF
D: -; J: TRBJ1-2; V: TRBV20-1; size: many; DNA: TGCAGTGCTAGAGGGAGGGCAGCAAGGCAAGTTGAGGGCTACACCTTC; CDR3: CSARGRAARQVEGYTF
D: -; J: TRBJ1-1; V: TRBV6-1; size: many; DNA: TGTGCCAGCAGTGTTCTAGATTTTCGGGAAGCTTTCTTT; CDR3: CASSVLDFREAFF
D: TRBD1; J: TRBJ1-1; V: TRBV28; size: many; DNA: TGTGCCAGCAGAGGGGGCTGGGCTGAAGCTTTCTTT; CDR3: CASRGGWAEAFF
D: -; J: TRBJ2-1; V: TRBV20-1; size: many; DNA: TGCAGTGCCTCCAAAGCGCTCTCCTACAATGAGCAGTTCTTC; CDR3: CSASKALSYNEQFF
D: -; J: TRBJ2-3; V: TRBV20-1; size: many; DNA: TGCAGTGCTAGTCAACCCGGAGGCACAGATACGCAGTATTTT; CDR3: CSASQPGGTDTQYF
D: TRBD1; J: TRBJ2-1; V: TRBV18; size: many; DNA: TGTGCCAGCTCACCATTAGCCGGGACAGGGTACAATGAGCAGTTCTTC; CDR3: CASSPLAGTGYNEQFF
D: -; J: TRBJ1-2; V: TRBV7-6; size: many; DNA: TGTGCCAGCAGCTTAGCGGGTGGACTGCGGGGCTACACCTTC; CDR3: CASSLAGGLRGYTF
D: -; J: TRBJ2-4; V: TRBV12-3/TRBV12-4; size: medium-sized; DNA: TGTGCCAGCAGTTTGGAGGGGGGGATTCAGTACTTC; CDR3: CASSLEGGIQYF
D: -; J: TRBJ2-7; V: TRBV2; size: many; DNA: TGTGCCAGCAGTACCCGGGACCCGGCCTACGAGCAGTACTTC; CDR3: CASSTRDPAYEQYF
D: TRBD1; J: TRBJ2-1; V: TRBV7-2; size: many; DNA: TGTGCCAGCAGCTCCCGGACGGGACAGGGGCCCAATGAGCAGTTCTTC; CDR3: CASSSRTGQGPNEQFF
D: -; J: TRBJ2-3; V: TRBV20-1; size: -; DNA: TGCAGTGGGGAAAGCACAGATACGCAGTATTTT; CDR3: CSGESTDTQYF
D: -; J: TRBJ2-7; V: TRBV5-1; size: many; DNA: TGCGCCAGCAGCTTGGTGGCAGCCTACGAGCAGTACTTC; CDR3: CASSLVAAYEQYF
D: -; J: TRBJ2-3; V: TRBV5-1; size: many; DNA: TGCGCCAGCAAGCTCCTGCACGGAGACTATACGCAGTATTTT; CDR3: CASKLLHGDYTQYF
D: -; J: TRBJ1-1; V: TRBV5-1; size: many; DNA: TGCGCCAGCAGCTTGATAGGGGGTGGGAACACTGAAGCTTTCTTT; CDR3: CASSLIGGGNTEAFF
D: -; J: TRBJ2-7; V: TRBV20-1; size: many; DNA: TGCAGTGCTGCCAGGAACTACGAGCAGTACTTC; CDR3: CSAARNYEQYF
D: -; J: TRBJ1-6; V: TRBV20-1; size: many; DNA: TGCAGTGCTACCGGGACCGGGATGAGCTCCTATAATTCACCCCTCCACTTT; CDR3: CSATGTGMSSYNSPLHF
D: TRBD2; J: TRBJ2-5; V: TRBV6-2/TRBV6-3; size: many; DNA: TGTGCCAGCAGTTACGGCGGGGGTACCCAAGAGACCCAGTACTTC; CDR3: CASSYGGGTQETQYF
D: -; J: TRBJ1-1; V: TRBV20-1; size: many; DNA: TGCAGTGCTAGAGAGGGGAACACTGAAGCTTTCTTT; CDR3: CSAREGNTEAFF
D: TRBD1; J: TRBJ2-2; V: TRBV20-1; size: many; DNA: TGCAGTGCCCACAACAGGGGGCAAGGCACCGGGGAGCTGTTTTTT; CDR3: CSAHNRGQGTGELFF
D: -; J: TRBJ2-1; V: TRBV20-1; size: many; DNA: TGCAGTGCTACCTCCCGCCTTCTCAATGAGCAGTTCTTC; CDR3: CSATSRLLNEQFF
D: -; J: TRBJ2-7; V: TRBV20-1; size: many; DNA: TGCAGTGCTAAAGGGACCGAAAGCGACTACGAGCAGTACTTC; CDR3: CSAKGTESDYEQYF
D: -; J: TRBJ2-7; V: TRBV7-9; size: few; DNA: TGTGCCAGCAGCAGGGGGGGCTACGAGCAGTACTTC; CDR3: CASSRGGYEQYF
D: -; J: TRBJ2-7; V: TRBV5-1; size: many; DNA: TGCGCCAGCAGGTCCCCAGCCGACTACGAGCAGTACTTC; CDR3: CASRSPADYEQYF
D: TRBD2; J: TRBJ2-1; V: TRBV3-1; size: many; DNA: TGTGCCAGCAGCCAAGTTGGACTAGCAGTCAATGAGCAGTTCTTC; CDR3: CASSQVGLAVNEQFF
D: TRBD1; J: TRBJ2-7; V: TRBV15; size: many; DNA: TGTGCCACCAGCAGAATACTTGGACAGGCCGAGCAGTACTTC; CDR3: CATSRILGQAEQYF